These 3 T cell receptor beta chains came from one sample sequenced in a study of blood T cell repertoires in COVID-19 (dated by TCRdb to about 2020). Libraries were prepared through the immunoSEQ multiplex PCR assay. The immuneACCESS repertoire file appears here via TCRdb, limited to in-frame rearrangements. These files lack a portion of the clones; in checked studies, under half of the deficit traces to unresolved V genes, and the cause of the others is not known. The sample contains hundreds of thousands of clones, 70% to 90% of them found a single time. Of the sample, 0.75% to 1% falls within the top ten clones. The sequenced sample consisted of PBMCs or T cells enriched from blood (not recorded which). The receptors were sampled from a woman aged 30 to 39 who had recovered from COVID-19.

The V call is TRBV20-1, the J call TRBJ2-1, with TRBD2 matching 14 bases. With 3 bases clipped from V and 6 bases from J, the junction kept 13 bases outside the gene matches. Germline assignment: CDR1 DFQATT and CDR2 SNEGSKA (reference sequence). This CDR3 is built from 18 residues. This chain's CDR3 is CSASRLAGGLLSGNEQFF. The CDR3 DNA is TGCAGTGCTAGTCGACTAGCGGGGGGGCTTCTCTCCGGCAATGAGCAGTTCTTC.

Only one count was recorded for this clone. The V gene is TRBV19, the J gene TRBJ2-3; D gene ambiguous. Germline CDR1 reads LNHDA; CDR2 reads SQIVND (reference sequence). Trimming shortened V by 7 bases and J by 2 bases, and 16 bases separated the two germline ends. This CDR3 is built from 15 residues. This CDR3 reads CASTLRAQITDTQYF. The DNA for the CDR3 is TGTGCCAGTACACTTCGAGCCCAAATCACAGATACGCAGTATTTT.

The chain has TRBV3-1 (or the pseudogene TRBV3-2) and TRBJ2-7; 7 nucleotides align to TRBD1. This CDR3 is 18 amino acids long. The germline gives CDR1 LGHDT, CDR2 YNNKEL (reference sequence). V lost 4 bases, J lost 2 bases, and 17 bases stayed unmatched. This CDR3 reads CASSRLPGQSHKTYEQYF. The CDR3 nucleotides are TGTGCCAGCAGCCGACTCCCGGGACAGTCACATAAAACCTACGAGCAGTACTTC.